The 29 T cell receptor beta chains presented below share a single source sample, sequenced in a study of OX40 agonist ivuxolimab in advanced cancers. Data came from immunoSEQ multiplex PCR; TCRdb stores just in-frame clones and leaves some out. The data hold under 100,000 clones, with 92% observed a single time. The material was CD4+ or CD8+ T cells sorted from blood, obtained in a trial of the OX40 agonist ivuxolimab. The receptor set was obtained from an adult with an advanced solid tumor such as melanoma, head and neck, liver or kidney cancer.

V is TRBV4-1 and J is TRBJ2-3; D is uncertain. In germline, CDR1 is MGHRA, CDR2 YSYEKL. The CDR3 spans 15 residues. The V end lost 8 bases, the J end lost 1 base, and 16 bases lay between the germline ends. CDR3 residues: CASRGAIRRTDTQYF. The CDR3 DNA sequence: TGCGCCAGCCGCGGAGCGATCCGACGCACAGATACGCAGTATTTT.

The rearrangement uses TRBV11-3 and TRBJ1-3; D might be TRBD1 (5 bases). The length of the CDR3 is 15 residues. V lost 5 bases and J lost 0, with 11 bases in between. The V gene's germline CDR1 is SGHNT and CDR2 YENEEA. The CDR3 region has the DNA TGTGCCAGCAGCCCCCGGAGGGGCTCTGGAAACACCATATATTTT. Protein sequence: CASSPRRGSGNTIYF.

The chain is built from TRBV19 and TRBJ1-5; TRBD1 is a possible D gene (6 bases). Per the germline V gene, CDR1 is LNHDA and CDR2 is SQIVND (reference sequence). Trimming stripped 8 bases from V and 3 bases from J, with 17 bases between. The CDR3 spans 15 residues. CDR3 in DNA: TGTGCCAGTTCCCTAGGAGGGGGGCACAATCAGCCCCAGCATTTT. Residues: CASSLGGGHNQPQHF.

The chain combines TRBV28 with TRBJ1-2; D is undetermined. Germline values: CDR1 MDHEN, CDR2 SYDVKM. This CDR3 region has 11 residues. V lost 4 bases, J lost 8 bases, and 8 bases lay in between. The CDR3 reads CASSSRDGYTF. In DNA, the CDR3 is TGTGCCAGCAGTTCCCGTGACGGCTACACCTTC.

The chain carries TRBV28 and TRBJ2-5; TRBD1 or TRBD2 may be the D gene (6 bases each). V was shortened by 6 bases and J by 6 bases, with 23 bases between the two germline ends. The germline gives CDR1 MDHEN, CDR2 SYDVKM. The CDR3 is made up of 16 amino acids. Written as DNA, the CDR3 is TGTGCCAGCAGGGAACTCGGGGGCTTTAGCAGGCAGACCCAGTACTTC. The encoded protein is CASRELGGFSRQTQYF. Combining the CDR3 with reference TRBV28 and TRBJ2-5 gives the whole variable domain DVKVTQSSRYLVKRTGEKVFLECVQDMDHENMFWYRQDPGLGLRLIYFSYDVKMKEKGDIPEGYSVSREKKERFSLILESASTNQTSMYLCASRELGGFSRQTQYFGPGTRLLVL.

This chain connects TRBV6-6 to TRBJ2-3; 8 bases map to TRBD2. The J segment lost 0 bases and the V segment lost 6 bases, leaving 5 bases of the junction unmatched. Germline CDR1 is MNHNY and CDR2 is SVGAGI (reference sequence). The CDR3 totals 15 residues. CDR3 nucleotide sequence: TGTGCCAGCAGCGCACTAGCGGCTAGCACAGATACGCAGTATTTT. This sequence encodes CASSALAASTDTQYF.

The count of this clone is one. The chain carries TRBV15 and TRBJ2-3; D is perhaps TRBD1 (5 bases). The V end was cut by 0 bases, the J end by 1 base, with 11 bases between. The CDR3 length is 16 residues. Germline V gene sequence: CDR1 LNHNV, CDR2 YYDKDF (reference sequence). This CDR3 is CATSRDQGVGTDTQYF. The CDR3 bases are TGTGCCACCAGCAGAGATCAGGGTGTGGGCACAGATACGCAGTATTTT. Supplemented by reference TRBV15 and TRBJ2-3, the full variable domain reads DAMVIQNPRYQVTQFGKPVTLSCSQTLNHNVMYWYQQKSSQAPKLLFHYYDKDFNNEADTPDNFQSRRPNTSFCFLDIRSPGLGDTAMYLCATSRDQGVGTDTQYFGPGTRLTVL.

The chain is built from TRBV25-1 and TRBJ2-7; D is perhaps TRBD2 (8 bases). Germline V gives CDR1 MGHDK, CDR2 SYGVNS. V lost 8 bases to trimming and J lost 3 bases, with 17 bases between them. This CDR3 has 14 residues. The CDR3, as DNA: TGTGCCAGCCGGGACAGCGGGAGTGTCTACGAGCAGTACTTC. It encodes CASRDSGSVYEQYF.

The chain combines TRBV29-1 with TRBJ2-3, with 8 bases lining up with TRBD2. V lost 5 bases, J lost 1 base, and 2 bases stayed unmatched. CDR1 and CDR2 from the germline V gene are SQVTM and ANQGSEA. The CDR3 sequence is 13 residues long. The CDR3 coding sequence is TGCAGCGTTAAGACTAGCGGCACAGATACGCAGTATTTT. This gives the protein CSVKTSGTDTQYF.

The chain combines TRBV4-2 with TRBJ2-2; 8 positions match TRBD1. V shed 2 bases and J 3 bases; nucleotides not matched to a gene: 2. The CDR3 is 15 residues long. Germline CDR1 and CDR2: LGHNA and YNFKEQ. CDR3 sequence (DNA): TGTGCCAGCAGCCAACCGGACAGGGACACCGGGGAGCTGTTTTTT. It translates to CASSQPDRDTGELFF.

The chain is built from TRBV30 and TRBJ1-6, with a tentative D call TRBD1 (6 bases). The CDR3 runs to 13 residues. Germline V lookup: CDR1 GTSNPN, CDR2 SVGIG (reference sequence). Trimming removed 5 bases at V and 4 bases at J, with 9 bases between. This CDR3 reads CAWGGQYNSPLHF. As DNA, the CDR3 is TGTGCCTGGGGTGGACAGTATAATTCACCCCTCCACTTT.

CDR3 protein: CASSYWGGDTEAFF. The CDR3 DNA is TGTGCCAGCAGTTACTGGGGTGGGGACACTGAAGCTTTCTTT. V usage is TRBV6-5 and J usage is TRBJ1-1; D remains ambiguous. Germline loops: CDR1 MNHEY, CDR2 SVGAGI. This CDR3 spans 14 amino acids. The germline V and J ends were trimmed by 1 base and 3 bases, with 9 bases remaining between them.

The chain carries TRBV10-3 and TRBJ2-7, with 7 bases matching TRBD2. J lost 1 base, V lost 8 bases, and 20 bases had no gene match. Germline CDR1 ENHRY, CDR2 SYGVKD. The CDR3 spans 18 residues. The CDR3 nucleotides are TGTGCCATCTACGAACCCTCGGAGGGGAGGGCCGATTCCTACGAGCAGTACTTC. Amino acids: CAIYEPSEGRADSYEQYF.

The rearrangement links TRBV19 to TRBJ2-7; 10 nucleotides line up with TRBD1. CDR1 is LNHDA and CDR2 is SQIVND in the germline V gene (reference sequence). The CDR3 contains 15 residues. V was pared by 6 bases and J by 6 bases, with 11 bases of the junction left unmatched. The CDR3 region is CASSRSGQGVGEQYF. For the CDR3, the DNA is TGTGCCAGTAGCAGGTCAGGACAGGGGGTTGGCGAGCAGTACTTC.

The chain joins TRBV11-3 to TRBJ2-7; 8 positions agree with TRBD2. The CDR3 spans 12 residues. From germline, CDR1 is SGHNT and CDR2 YENEEA. With 4 bases clipped from V and 6 bases from J, the junction kept 2 bases outside the gene matches. The CDR3 region is CASSSSGGEQYF. DNA of the CDR3: TGTGCCAGCAGCTCAAGCGGGGGCGAGCAGTACTTC. Looking up the rest from reference TRBV11-3 and TRBJ2-7 gives the full variable domain: EAGVVQSPRYKIIEKKQPVAFWCNPISGHNTLYWYLQNLGQGPELLIRYENEEAVDDSQLPKDRFSAERLKGVDSTLKIQPAELGDSAVYLCASSSSGGEQYFGPGTRLTVT.

This sequence joins TRBV10-3 and TRBJ1-2; maybe TRBD1 (6 bases). The germline V gene encodes CDR1 ENHRY and CDR2 SYGVKD. This CDR3 has 19 amino acids. Trimming pared 6 bases from V and 1 base from J, leaving 27 bases between. CDR3 residues: CAIRNPPEGDERNNYGYTF. DNA for the CDR3: TGTGCCATCAGGAACCCTCCTGAGGGGGACGAAAGGAATAACTATGGCTACACCTTC.

This clone was observed once. The chain couples TRBV27 to TRBJ2-6; D unresolved. Trimming took off 3 bases at V and 0 bases at J, with 9 bases between the two ends. Per germline, CDR1 MNHEY and CDR2 SMNVEV (reference sequence). The CDR3 is 16 residues long. CDR3 residues: CASSFNSHSGANVLTF. Written as DNA, the CDR3 is TGTGCCAGCAGTTTTAACAGCCACTCTGGGGCCAACGTCCTGACTTTC.

The V and J genes are TRBV28 and TRBJ2-3; TRBD1 matches 10 bases. J was trimmed by 6 bases and V by 6 bases; bases with no gene match: 9. Per germline, CDR1 MDHEN and CDR2 SYDVKM. The CDR3 sequence is 15 residues long. CDR3 DNA: TGTGCCAGCAGGCGAAGACAGGGGGCAGCGGATACGCAGTATTTT. As protein: CASRRRQGAADTQYF.

The V call is TRBV5-1, the J call TRBJ2-6; perhaps TRBD1 as D (5 bases). The V end was cut by 1 base, the J end by 3 bases, with 14 bases between. Germline V lookup: CDR1 SGHRS, CDR2 YFSETQ. There are 17 residues in the CDR3. In DNA form, the CDR3 reads TGCGCCAGCAGCTTGCTCCCAGGGTTGCGTGGGGCCAACGTCCTGACTTTC. Encoded protein: CASSLLPGLRGANVLTF. The full variable domain, its missing parts supplied by reference TRBV5-1 and TRBJ2-6, is KAGVTQTPRYLIKTRGQQVTLSCSPISGHRSVSWYQQTPGQGLQFLFEYFSETQRNKGNFPGRFSGRQFSNSRSEMNVSTLELGDSALYLCASSLLPGLRGANVLTFGAGSRLTVL.

The rearrangement joins TRBV15 to TRBJ2-5, with 7 bases matching TRBD1. The CDR3 is made up of 16 amino acids. With 8 bases clipped from V and 2 bases from J, the junction kept 14 bases outside the gene matches. The germline V gene encodes CDR1 LNHNV and CDR2 YYDKDF (reference sequence). The CDR3 sequence: CATQKGDTGAQETQYF. In DNA form, the CDR3 reads TGTGCCACCCAGAAGGGGGACACAGGGGCACAAGAGACCCAGTACTTC. Full variable domain (rest looked up from reference TRBV15 and TRBJ2-5): DAMVIQNPRYQVTQFGKPVTLSCSQTLNHNVMYWYQQKSSQAPKLLFHYYDKDFNNEADTPDNFQSRRPNTSFCFLDIRSPGLGDTAMYLCATQKGDTGAQETQYFGPGTRLLVL.

CDR3: CSVELGNYGYTF. CDR3 nucleotide sequence: TGCAGCGTAGAGCTGGGGAACTATGGCTACACCTTC. The J gene is TRBJ1-2, the V gene TRBV29-1, with D hard to call. Germline lookup yields CDR1 SQVTM and CDR2 ANQGSEA. V lost 6 bases to trimming and J lost 2 bases, with 10 bases between them. The CDR3 length is 12 residues.

This clone counts as medium-sized. J is TRBJ1-5 and V is TRBV5-1; a weak D match, TRBD1 (6 bases). This CDR3 comprises 13 residues. Germline lookup yields CDR1 SGHRS and CDR2 YFSETQ. V lost 3 bases, J lost 6 bases, and 10 bases lay in between. The CDR3 DNA reads as TGCGCCAGCAGCTACAGGGTGGGTCAGCCCCAGCATTTT. Translated: CASSYRVGQPQHF.

The genes are TRBV9 and TRBJ2-2, with 8 bases identical to TRBD2. Per the germline V gene, CDR1 is SGDLS and CDR2 is YYNGEE. With V trimmed by 3 bases and J by 4 bases, 11 bases remained unmatched. The CDR3 spans 17 residues. As DNA, the CDR3 is TGTGCCAGCAGCGGAGAACCGGGACTAGGGCGCACCGGGGAGCTGTTTTTT. Residues: CASSGEPGLGRTGELFF. Supplemented by reference TRBV9 and TRBJ2-2, the full variable domain reads DSGVTQTPKHLITATGQRVTLRCSPRSGDLSVYWYQQSLDQGLQFLIQYYNGEERAKGNILERFSAQQFPDLHSELNLSSLELGDSALYFCASSGEPGLGRTGELFFGEGSRLTVL.

CDR3 protein: CASGRRNTIYF. CDR3 nucleotide sequence: TGTGCCAGTGGAAGAAGAAACACCATATATTTT. The chain employs TRBV6-6 and TRBJ1-3; no clear D gene. Trimming pared 9 bases from V and 5 bases from J, leaving 8 bases between. CDR1 and CDR2 from the germline V gene are MNHNY and SVGAGI (reference sequence). There are 11 residues in the CDR3.

In this sample, this clone turned up a few times. This chain uses TRBV4-3 with TRBJ2-7; D is ambiguous. The germline CDR1 and CDR2 sequences are LGHNA and YSLEER. The CDR3 length is 15 residues. V gave up 3 bases and J gave up 4 bases, with 16 bases separating them. The CDR3 here is CASSHQAVAAYEQYF. CDR3 nucleotides: TGCGCCAGCAGCCATCAGGCAGTAGCAGCGTACGAGCAGTACTTC.

The chain links TRBV5-1 to TRBJ2-1; TRBD1 agrees at 8 bases. With 0 bases clipped from V and 8 bases from J, the junction kept 7 bases outside the gene matches. CDR1 SGHRS and CDR2 YFSETQ come from the germline V gene. The CDR3 extends over 15 amino acids. The CDR3 protein is CASSLGGTGLDEQFF. CDR3 DNA sequence: TGCGCCAGCAGCTTGGGCGGGACAGGCCTCGATGAGCAGTTCTTC.

The rearrangement joins TRBV7-9 to TRBJ1-1, with D possibly TRBD1 on 6 matching bases. The CDR3 is 14 residues long. V shed 3 bases and J shed 0 bases, with 8 bases lying between them. CDR1 is SEHNR and CDR2 is FQNEAQ in the germline V gene (reference sequence). The CDR3 nucleotides are TGTGCCAGCAGCTTGGGGGGCTTGAACACTGAAGCTTTCTTT. Its translation is CASSLGGLNTEAFF.

The J gene is TRBJ2-7, the V gene TRBV7-2; 10 bases map to TRBD2. Losses at the gene ends were 6 bases for V and 6 bases for J; bases not matched to a gene: 11. The CDR3 sequence is 15 residues long. Germline V CDR1 and CDR2: SGHTA, FQGNSA. The CDR3 sequence is CASSPIAIAGGEQYF. In DNA form, the CDR3 reads TGTGCCAGCAGTCCCATTGCGATAGCGGGAGGCGAGCAGTACTTC.

V is TRBV10-3 and J is TRBJ2-2; D may be TRBD2 (5 bases). V lost 7 bases and J lost 4, with 16 bases in between. Germline V gene lookup returns CDR1 ENHRY and CDR2 SYGVKD. The CDR3 is made up of 15 amino acids. CDR3 amino acids: CAINVSPRGTGELFF. For the CDR3, the DNA is TGTGCCATCAATGTCAGCCCCCGGGGCACCGGGGAGCTGTTTTTT.